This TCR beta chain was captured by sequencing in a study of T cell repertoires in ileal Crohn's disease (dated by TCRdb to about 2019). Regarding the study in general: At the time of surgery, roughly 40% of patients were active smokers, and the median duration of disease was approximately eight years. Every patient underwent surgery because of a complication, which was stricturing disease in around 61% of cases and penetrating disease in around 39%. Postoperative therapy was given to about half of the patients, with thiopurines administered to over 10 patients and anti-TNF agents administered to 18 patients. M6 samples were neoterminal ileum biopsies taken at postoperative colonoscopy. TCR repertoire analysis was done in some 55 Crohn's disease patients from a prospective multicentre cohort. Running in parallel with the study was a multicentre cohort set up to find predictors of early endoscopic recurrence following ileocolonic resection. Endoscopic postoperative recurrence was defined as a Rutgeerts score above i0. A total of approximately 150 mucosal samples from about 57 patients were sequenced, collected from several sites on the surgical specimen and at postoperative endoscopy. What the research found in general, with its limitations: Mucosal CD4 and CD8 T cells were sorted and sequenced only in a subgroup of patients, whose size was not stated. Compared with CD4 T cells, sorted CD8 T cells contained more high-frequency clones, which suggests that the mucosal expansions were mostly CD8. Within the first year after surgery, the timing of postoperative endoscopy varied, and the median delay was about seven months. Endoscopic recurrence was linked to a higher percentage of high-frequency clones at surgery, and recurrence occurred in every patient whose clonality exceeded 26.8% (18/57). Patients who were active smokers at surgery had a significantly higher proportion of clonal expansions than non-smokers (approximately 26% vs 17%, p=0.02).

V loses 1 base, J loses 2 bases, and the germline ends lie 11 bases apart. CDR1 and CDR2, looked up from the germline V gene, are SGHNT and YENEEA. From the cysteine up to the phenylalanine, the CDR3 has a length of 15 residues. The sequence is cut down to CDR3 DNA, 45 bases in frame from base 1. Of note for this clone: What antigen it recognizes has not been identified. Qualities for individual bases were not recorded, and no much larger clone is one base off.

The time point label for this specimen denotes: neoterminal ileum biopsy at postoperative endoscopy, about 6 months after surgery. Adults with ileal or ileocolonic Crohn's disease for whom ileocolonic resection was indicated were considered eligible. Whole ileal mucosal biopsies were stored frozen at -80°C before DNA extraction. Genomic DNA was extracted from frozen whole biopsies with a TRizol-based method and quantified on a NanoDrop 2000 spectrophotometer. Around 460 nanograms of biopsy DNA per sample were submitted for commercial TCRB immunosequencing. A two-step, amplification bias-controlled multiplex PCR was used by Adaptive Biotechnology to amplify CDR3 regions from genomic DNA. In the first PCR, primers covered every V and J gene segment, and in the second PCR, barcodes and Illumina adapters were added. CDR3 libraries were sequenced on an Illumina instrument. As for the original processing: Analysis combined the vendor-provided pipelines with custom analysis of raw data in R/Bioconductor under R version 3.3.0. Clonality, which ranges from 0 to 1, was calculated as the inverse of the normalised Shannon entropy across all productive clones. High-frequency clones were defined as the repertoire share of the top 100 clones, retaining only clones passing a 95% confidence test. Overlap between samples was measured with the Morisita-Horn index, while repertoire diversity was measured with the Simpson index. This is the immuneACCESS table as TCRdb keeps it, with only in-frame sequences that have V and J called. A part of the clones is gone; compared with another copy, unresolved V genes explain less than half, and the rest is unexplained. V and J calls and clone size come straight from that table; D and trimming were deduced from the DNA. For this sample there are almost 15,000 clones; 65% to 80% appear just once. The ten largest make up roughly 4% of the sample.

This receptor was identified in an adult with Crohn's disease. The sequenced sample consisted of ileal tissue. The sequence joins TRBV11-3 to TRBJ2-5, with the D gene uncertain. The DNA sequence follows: TGTGCCAGCAGCTTAGGTGTTGACATTCAAGAGACCCAGTACTTC. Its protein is CASSLGVDIQETQYF.